A selection of T cell receptor beta chains follows, all from one sample in a study of OX40 agonist ivuxolimab in advanced cancers. Measured with immunoSEQ multiplex PCR; TCRdb has only the in-frame clones, and not every one. Among 65,000 to 80,000 clones, 80% to 90% were seen once, and the ten largest hold approximately 2%. Sequences were derived from CD4+ or CD8+ T cells sorted from blood, sampled in a trial of the OX40 agonist ivuxolimab. These receptors came from an adult with an advanced solid tumor such as melanoma, head and neck, liver or kidney cancer. The CDR3 runs from the conserved cysteine through the conserved F or W. The D gene is left open where the match is weak. Some rows mark clone size as missing; the rest say once, few, many or name a class of expanded clone.

D	V	size	J	CDR3	DNA
TRBD2	TRBV5-6	NA	TRBJ2-3	CASSFELAGGGGTQYF	TGTGCCAGCAGCTTTGAGCTAGCGGGAGGAGGAGGTACGCAGTATTTT
NA	TRBV29-1	NA	TRBJ2-7	CSVGGARTEEQYF	TGCAGCGTTGGGGGGGCCCGCACCGAGGAGCAGTACTTC
TRBD2	TRBV18	NA	TRBJ2-1	CASSRDPGTSASSYNEQFF	TGTGCCAGCTCACGAGATCCCGGGACTAGCGCCAGCTCCTACAATGAGCAGTTCTTC
NA	TRBV6-5	NA	TRBJ1-2	CASSYSAGRPGGYTF	TGTGCCAGCAGTTACTCGGCCGGCAGGCCTGGGGGCTACACCTTC
NA	TRBV7-8	once	TRBJ1-1	CASSLSAGAEAFF	TGTGCCAGCAGCTTAAGTGCTGGGGCTGAAGCTTTCTTT
NA	TRBV18	NA	TRBJ1-3	CASSPIAGLRNTIYF	TGTGCCAGCTCACCAATAGCGGGGTTGCGAAACACCATATATTTT
NA	TRBV4-1	NA	TRBJ1-6	CASSGSQGFFDNSPLHF	TGCGCCAGCAGCGGATCGCAGGGTTTCTTCGATAATTCACCCCTCCACTTT
NA	TRBV10-3	NA	TRBJ1-1	CAISDRGGALRTEAFF	TGTGCCATCAGTGATCGTGGAGGGGCTCTGAGAACTGAAGCTTTCTTT
NA	TRBV7-9	NA	TRBJ1-1	CASSLGTAWGTEAFF	TGTGCCAGCAGCTTAGGGACAGCCTGGGGGACTGAAGCTTTCTTT
NA	TRBV6-6	NA	TRBJ1-4	CASSLVREKLFF	TGTGCCAGCAGTTTGGTTAGAGAAAAACTGTTTTTT
NA	TRBV6-5	NA	TRBJ1-1	CASKIGEVMNTEAFF	TGTGCCAGCAAGATAGGGGAAGTGATGAACACTGAAGCTTTCTTT
NA	TRBV7-6	once	TRBJ2-1	CASGRRDNEQFF	TGTGCCAGCGGGAGGCGCGACAATGAGCAGTTCTTC
NA	TRBV10-1	NA	TRBJ1-1	CASSDGGLNTEAFF	TGCGCCAGCAGTGATGGAGGGTTGAACACTGAAGCTTTCTTT
TRBD1	TRBV19	NA	TRBJ1-5	CASSISQTWTGSKQPQHF	TGTGCCAGTAGTATCAGCCAAACTTGGACAGGGTCCAAACAGCCCCAGCATTTT
NA	TRBV11-2	NA	TRBJ1-6	CASSIRDKNSPLHF	TGTGCCAGCAGCATCCGGGACAAGAATTCACCCCTCCACTTT
NA	TRBV21-1	NA	TRBJ2-7	CASSKKVRCGLADLYEQYF	TGTGCCAGCAGCAAGAAGGTACGATGTGGACTAGCGGATCTCTACGAGCAGTACTTC
NA	TRBV6-5	NA	TRBJ1-2	CASSYAAPYGYTF	TGTGCCAGCAGTTACGCGGCGCCTTATGGCTACACCTTC
NA	TRBV19	NA	TRBJ1-5	CASSRTDAVRNQPQHF	TGTGCCAGTAGTAGGACGGACGCAGTCCGCAATCAGCCCCAGCATTTT
TRBD1	TRBV19	NA	TRBJ2-2	CASSIAGQGFGSTGELFF	TGTGCCAGTAGTATTGCGGGACAGGGCTTCGGTTCCACCGGGGAGCTGTTTTTT
NA	TRBV7-9	NA	TRBJ1-3	CASSSLQGSGNTIYF	TGTGCCAGCAGCTCGTTACAGGGATCAGGAAACACCATATATTTT
NA	TRBV7-9	NA	TRBJ2-3	CASRGGTDTQYF	TGTGCCAGCAGAGGGGGCACAGATACGCAGTATTTT
NA	TRBV7-2	NA	TRBJ2-5	CASSLAGTPAETQYF	TGTGCCAGCAGCTTAGCCGGGACGCCGGCAGAGACCCAGTACTTC
NA	TRBV28	NA	TRBJ2-6	CASSPYNSGANVLTF	TGTGCCAGCAGTCCGTACAACTCTGGGGCCAACGTCCTGACTTTC
NA	TRBV15	once	TRBJ2-7	CATSRDKGNLAYEQYF	TGTGCCACCAGCAGAGATAAAGGGAATCTCGCCTACGAGCAGTACTTC
TRBD1	TRBV7-2	NA	TRBJ2-7	CASSLATGVLYEQYF	TGTGCCAGCAGCTTAGCAACAGGGGTCCTCTACGAGCAGTACTTC